Listed below are T cell receptor beta chains from one sample, sequenced in a study of CD8 T cells in Susac syndrome. TCRdb used MiXCR to reprocess the immunoSEQ multiplex PCR reads, holding one entry per CDR3 protein. The data hold about 140,000 distinct CDR3 sequences, with approximately 95% observed a single time. Sequences were obtained from CD4+ T cells from PBMCs. The receptor source for this set is a human donor with multiple sclerosis. Each CDR3 is given with its conserved first and last residue. Each record gives: V gene, clone size, D gene, J gene, CDR3 length, CDR3 protein, CDR3 DNA. The D gene is left open where the match is weak. Some rows mark clone size as missing; the rest say once, few, many or name a class of expanded clone.

v_call: TRBV11-2; clone_size: -; d_call: -; j_call: TRBJ2-7; cdr3_length: 13; cdr3_aa: CASRGTGVYEQYF; cdr3_nt: TGTGCCAGCAGGGGGACGGGGGTCTACGAGCAGTACTTC
v_call: TRBV5-1; clone_size: -; d_call: -; j_call: TRBJ2-7; cdr3_length: 13; cdr3_aa: CASSGTGQDEQYF; cdr3_nt: TGCGCCAGCAGCGGAACAGGCCAGGACGAGCAGTACTTC
v_call: TRBV11-1; clone_size: -; d_call: -; j_call: TRBJ2-1; cdr3_length: 15; cdr3_aa: CASSLSDGSYNEQFF; cdr3_nt: TGTGCCAGCAGCTTATCCGACGGATCCTACAATGAGCAGTTCTTC
v_call: TRBV28; clone_size: -; d_call: -; j_call: TRBJ2-5; cdr3_length: 13; cdr3_aa: CASTRGQQETQYF; cdr3_nt: TGTGCCAGCACGCGGGGACAGCAAGAGACCCAGTACTTC
v_call: TRBV20-1; clone_size: -; d_call: -; j_call: TRBJ2-3; cdr3_length: 14; cdr3_aa: CSASGGWGTDTQYF; cdr3_nt: TGCAGTGCTTCGGGTGGCTGGGGCACAGATACGCAGTATTTT
v_call: TRBV27; clone_size: -; d_call: -; j_call: TRBJ2-7; cdr3_length: 11; cdr3_aa: CASSSIDEQYF; cdr3_nt: TGTGCCAGCAGTAGTATAGACGAGCAGTACTTC
v_call: TRBV27; clone_size: -; d_call: TRBD1; j_call: TRBJ2-7; cdr3_length: 13; cdr3_aa: CASSKRTGEEQYF; cdr3_nt: TGTGCCAGCAGTAAACGGACAGGGGAGGAGCAGTACTTC
v_call: TRBV19; clone_size: -; d_call: TRBD1; j_call: TRBJ2-7; cdr3_length: 16; cdr3_aa: CASTRTGGAPGYEQYF; cdr3_nt: TGTGCCAGTACCAGGACAGGGGGCGCCCCCGGCTACGAGCAGTACTTC
v_call: TRBV15; clone_size: -; d_call: TRBD2; j_call: TRBJ2-5; cdr3_length: 14; cdr3_aa: CATSARGGGETQYF; cdr3_nt: TGTGCCACCTCGGCTCGGGGGGGCGGGGAGACCCAGTACTTC
v_call: TRBV15; clone_size: -; d_call: -; j_call: TRBJ2-7; cdr3_length: 15; cdr3_aa: CATSRDLSVSYEQYF; cdr3_nt: TGTGCCACCAGCAGAGATCTAAGCGTCTCCTACGAGCAGTACTTC
v_call: TRBV3-1; clone_size: -; d_call: TRBD2; j_call: TRBJ2-1; cdr3_length: 20; cdr3_aa: CASSLGIAGLAGGHSGEQFF; cdr3_nt: TGTGCCAGCAGCCTAGGAATTGCCGGACTAGCGGGAGGGCATAGCGGTGAGCAGTTCTTC
v_call: TRBV28; clone_size: -; d_call: -; j_call: TRBJ2-4; cdr3_length: 16; cdr3_aa: CASSLRPVGTKNIQYF; cdr3_nt: TGTGCCAGCAGTTTACGACCAGTGGGGACCAAAAACATTCAGTACTTC
v_call: TRBV21-1; clone_size: -; d_call: -; j_call: TRBJ1-1; cdr3_length: 15; cdr3_aa: CASSNGPEGDTEAFF; cdr3_nt: TGTGCCAGCAGCAACGGACCGGAAGGGGATACTGAAGCTTTCTTT
v_call: TRBV12-3/TRBV12-4; clone_size: -; d_call: -; j_call: TRBJ1-4; cdr3_length: 16; cdr3_aa: CASSLGIGAGDEKLFF; cdr3_nt: TGTGCCAGCAGTTTAGGTATCGGGGCTGGAGATGAAAAACTGTTTTTT
v_call: TRBV30; clone_size: -; d_call: TRBD2; j_call: TRBJ2-2; cdr3_length: 14; cdr3_aa: CAWSVTGGSGELFF; cdr3_nt: TGTGCCTGGAGTGTGACGGGAGGGTCCGGGGAGCTGTTTTTT
v_call: TRBV7-7; clone_size: -; d_call: -; j_call: TRBJ2-1; cdr3_length: 14; cdr3_aa: CASSPDGLYNEQFF; cdr3_nt: TGTGCTAGCAGCCCCGACGGCCTGTACAATGAGCAGTTCTTC
v_call: TRBV20-1; clone_size: once; d_call: TRBD1; j_call: TRBJ2-3; cdr3_length: 15; cdr3_aa: CSARETGVYTDTQYF; cdr3_nt: TGCAGTGCTAGGGAGACAGGGGTTTACACAGATACGCAGTATTTT
v_call: TRBV20-1; clone_size: -; d_call: -; j_call: TRBJ1-1; cdr3_length: 13; cdr3_aa: CSASLLMNTEAFF; cdr3_nt: TGCAGTGCCTCGTTACTAATGAACACTGAAGCTTTCTTT